The clone carrying this TCR beta chain came up a few times. Clones were sequenced by immunoSEQ multiplex PCR, and TCRdb holds only the in-frame ones, with some missing. The table includes approximately 200,000 clones, about 85% detected once. The CDR3 loop spans 13 amino acids. J was trimmed by 8 bases and V by 4 bases; bases with no gene match: 7. Germline lookup yields CDR1 LGHDT and CDR2 YNNKEL (reference sequence). These data originate in a study of blood T cell repertoires in COVID-19. Across the whole study: PBMCs, B-cell-depleted T cells, or T cells were the source of the cDNA or gDNA that made up the material.

Enrolled through a virtual design, the participants were between about 18 and 89 years of age and came from under 25 US areas. V and J are TRBV3-1 (or the pseudogene TRBV3-2) and TRBJ1-2; 7 bases are a match to TRBD1. The origin of this receptor is a man in his forties who had recovered from COVID-19. Source material: PBMCs or T cells enriched from blood (not recorded which). The CDR3 sequence: CASSPDRAEGYTF. The CDR3 nucleotides read TGTGCCAGCAGCCCCGACAGGGCTGAGGGCTACACCTTC.